This T cell receptor (beta chain) was obtained from a study of CD8+ T cells in alopecia areata. Overall study findings and caveats: Patients displayed less clarity in TCR sharing than mice, a finding possibly related to HLA. With just one nonresponder, it is still uncertain whether baseline CD8+ expansion relates to response.

With V trimmed by 4 bases and J by 1 base, 6 bases remained unmatched. Germline V gene sequence: CDR1 MGHRA, CDR2 YSYEKL. This CDR3 region has 16 residues. Regarding this clone: Its target is unknown.

Following extraction, RNA underwent reverse transcription to cDNA, which served as the sequencing template. This table comes from immunoSEQ multiplex PCR, and its TCRdb copy is limited to in-frame clones, with some not included. The sample includes around 200,000 clones, around 65% of them seen just once. Treatment of the sample: oral pan-JAK inhibitor, 5-10 mg twice daily. The origin of this receptor is a human donor with alopecia areata. V is TRBV4-1 and J is TRBJ2-5, with 10 bases matching TRBD1. The sample in question was CD4+ T cells sorted from blood, obtained at week 4, from a patient treated with tofacitinib. CDR3 in amino acids: CASSPDRGHGQETQYF. CDR3 bases: TGCGCCAGCAGCCCCGACAGGGGGCACGGCCAAGAGACCCAGTACTTC.